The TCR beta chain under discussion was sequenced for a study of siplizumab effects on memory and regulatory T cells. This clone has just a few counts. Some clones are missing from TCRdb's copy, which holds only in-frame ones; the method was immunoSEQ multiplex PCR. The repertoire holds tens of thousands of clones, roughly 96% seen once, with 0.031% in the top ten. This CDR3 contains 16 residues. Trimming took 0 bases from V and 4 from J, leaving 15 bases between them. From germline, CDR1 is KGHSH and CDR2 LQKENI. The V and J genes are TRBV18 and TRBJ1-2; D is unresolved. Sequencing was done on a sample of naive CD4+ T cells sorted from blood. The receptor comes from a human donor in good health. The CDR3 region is CASSPPEIRAGYGYTF. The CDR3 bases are TGTGCCAGCTCACCACCGGAGATCCGGGCGGGCTATGGCTACACCTTC.